Presented here are 15 T cell receptor beta chains from one specimen sequenced in a study of blood T cell repertoires in COVID-19. TCRdb's table, derived via immunoSEQ multiplex PCR, lists solely in-frame clones and lacks some. The profile shows some 150,000 clones, around 75% of them singletons. The sample was peripheral blood. The receptors originated from a woman at least 80 years old with acute or convalescent COVID-19.

V gene TRBV6-5 combines with J gene TRBJ2-7, with D perhaps TRBD2 (6 bases). Trimming shortened V by 6 bases and J by 2 bases, and 8 bases separated the two germline ends. The CDR3 sequence is 12 residues long. Germline V CDR1 and CDR2: MNHEY, SVGAGI. CDR3 residues: CASRGGTYEQYF. The DNA for the CDR3 is TGTGCCAGCAGGGGGGGTACCTACGAGCAGTACTTC.

V usage is TRBV19 and J usage is TRBJ2-7; D ambiguous. V was pared by 3 bases and J by 6 bases, with 9 bases between. This CDR3 spans 12 amino acids. The germline V gene has CDR1 LNHDA and CDR2 SQIVND (reference sequence). CDR3 residues: CASSIRSGEQYF. The CDR3 nucleotides are TGTGCCAGTAGTATTCGGTCGGGCGAGCAGTACTTC.

V is TRBV28 and J is TRBJ2-7, with 8 bases identical to TRBD2. Trimming cost V 6 bases and J 4 bases; bases outside gene matches: 8. The CDR3 extends over 14 amino acids. Germline values: CDR1 MDHEN, CDR2 SYDVKM. CDR3 amino acids: CASSPGGLGYEQYF. DNA for the CDR3: TGTGCCAGCAGCCCGGGAGGGCTAGGGTACGAGCAGTACTTC.

The CDR3 region is CASSSGDSYEQYF. The CDR3 coding sequence is TGTGCCAGCAGTTCGGGGGACTCCTACGAGCAGTACTTC. This chain uses TRBV27 with TRBJ2-7, with a possible D match to TRBD2 (6 bases). The CDR3 sequence is 13 residues long. V gave up 4 bases and J gave up 0 bases, with 7 bases separating them. Germline values: CDR1 MNHEY, CDR2 SMNVEV (reference sequence).

This clone was seen only a few times. This chain joins TRBV7-2 and TRBJ1-2; the match to TRBD1 covers 7 bases. In germline, CDR1 is SGHTA, CDR2 FQGNSA. V lost 2 bases to trimming and J lost 7 bases; unmatched junction nucleotides: 10. The CDR3 is 15 amino acids. Written as DNA, the CDR3 is TGTGCCAGCAGCTTACATACAGGGGCGCGCGGTGGCTACACCTTC. As protein: CASSLHTGARGGYTF.

This rearrangement joins TRBV7-9 to TRBJ1-3, with D unresolved. Trimming stripped 7 bases from V and 3 bases from J, with 16 bases between. Germline V gene data show CDR1 as SEHNR and CDR2 as FQNEAQ (reference sequence). The CDR3 is 15 amino acids. CDR3 sequence (DNA): TGTGCCAGCAACCTAGGAGGTTTGGGTGGAAACACCATATATTTT. Protein: CASNLGGLGGNTIYF.

Remarks on this clone: Other DNA sequences in the same sample also yield this CDR3. The rearrangement links TRBV2 to TRBJ1-5, with D uncertain. The germline gives CDR1 SNHLY, CDR2 FYNNEI. The germline V and J ends were trimmed by 7 bases and 4 bases, with 8 bases remaining between them. The CDR3 spans 12 residues. CDR3 region: CASNRANQPQHF. The DNA for the CDR3 is TGTGCCAGCAACAGAGCAAATCAGCCCCAGCATTTT.

J is TRBJ2-1 and V is TRBV11-2, with D perhaps TRBD2 (5 bases). This CDR3 has 14 residues. V shed 5 bases and J shed 4 bases, with 12 bases lying between them. The germline V gene encodes CDR1 SGHAT and CDR2 FQNNGV. The CDR3 here is CASSPTGLYNEQFF. For the CDR3, the DNA is TGTGCCAGCAGCCCCACCGGACTTTACAATGAGCAGTTCTTC.

The chain couples TRBV19 to TRBJ1-6; D perhaps matches TRBD1 (6 bases). Germline V gene sequence: CDR1 LNHDA, CDR2 SQIVND (reference sequence). This CDR3 is built from 14 residues. The ends were cut back, 1 base at V and 7 bases at J, with 8 bases in the middle. The CDR3 DNA reads as TGTGCCAGTAGTATAGGGACAGAGAATTCACCCCTCCACTTT. As protein: CASSIGTENSPLHF.

The gene calls are TRBV6-5 and TRBJ1-2; D uncertain. This CDR3 is 13 amino acids long. V was cut by 2 bases and J by 4 bases, with 8 bases left in between. In germline, CDR1 is MNHEY, CDR2 SVGAGI. This CDR3 reads CASSYEGSYGYTF. CDR3 nucleotides: TGTGCCAGCAGTTACGAGGGAAGCTATGGCTACACCTTC.

The rearrangement uses TRBV6-1 and TRBJ1-2; 8 bases agree with TRBD1. Looked up from germline, CDR1 is MNHNS and CDR2 is SASEGT. The CDR3 is 14 amino acids. With 3 bases clipped from V and 6 bases from J, the junction kept 6 bases outside the gene matches. The CDR3 DNA reads TGTGCCAGCAGTGATCCAGGGGGCTACGATGGCTACACCTTC. Amino acids: CASSDPGGYDGYTF.

This clone was counted a single time. The chain carries TRBV27 and TRBJ1-5, with D possibly being TRBD1 (5 bases). Germline assignment: CDR1 MNHEY and CDR2 SMNVEV (reference sequence). V lost 5 bases, J lost 2 bases, and 16 bases lay in between. CDR3 length: 16 residues. DNA for the CDR3: TGTGCCAGCAGTCCCCGGACACTTGTGGGCAATCAGCCCCAGCATTTT. This translates into CASSPRTLVGNQPQHF.

A single count supports this clone. The rearrangement links TRBV24-1 to TRBJ1-2, with a tentative D call TRBD1 (6 bases). The CDR3 is made up of 13 amino acids. Trimming stripped 6 bases from V and 5 bases from J, with 12 bases between. Germline values: CDR1 KGHDR, CDR2 SFDVKD. CDR3 nucleotides: TGTGCCACCAGTAGACAGGAAGGGTATGGCTACACCTTC. The encoded protein is CATSRQEGYGYTF.

The chain has TRBV11-2 and TRBJ1-1; TRBD1 aligns across 7 bases. J gave up 5 bases and V 5 bases, and 5 bases lay outside the gene matches. The germline gives CDR1 SGHAT, CDR2 FQNNGV. This CDR3 is 13 amino acids long. For the CDR3, the DNA is TGTGCCAGCAGCCCACAGGGGATGACTGAAGCTTTCTTT. Amino acids: CASSPQGMTEAFF.

This clone was found a few times. The chain combines TRBV2 with TRBJ1-4; D is unclear. Germline CDR1 SNHLY, CDR2 FYNNEI. V lost 4 bases, J lost 5 bases, and 20 bases lay in between. The CDR3 is 17 amino acids. The CDR3 spells CASSAQSGGSRNEKLFF. CDR3 in DNA: TGTGCCAGCAGTGCCCAAAGCGGCGGCAGCCGCAATGAAAAACTGTTTTTT.